This entry lists 3 T cell receptor beta chains sequenced from one sample in a study of cytomegalovirus exposure and HLA in healthy donors. PCR involved 60 Vbeta and 13 Jbeta primers. The method was immunoSEQ multiplex PCR; TCRdb's version includes in-frame clones alone and lacks a portion of them. The sample includes about 90,000 clones, approximately 71% of them seen just once. Sequencing input: PBMCs. These receptor sequences come from a woman between 18 and 30 years old in good health and CMV-seropositive.

The chain links TRBV6-1 to TRBJ1-1; possible D gene TRBD1, 5 bases. Trimming shortened V by 5 bases and J by 5 bases, and 12 bases separated the two germline ends. CDR3 length equals 13 residues. CDR1 and CDR2 (germline): MNHNS, SASEGT. CDR3 amino acids: CASSSLGGTEAFF. The DNA for the CDR3 is TGTGCCAGCAGTTCCCTGGGGGGAACTGAAGCTTTCTTT.

The gene calls are TRBV30 and TRBJ2-7; tentative D call: TRBD2 (5 bases). The germline V and J ends were trimmed by 5 bases and 0 bases, with 8 bases remaining between them. CDR1 and CDR2 (germline): GTSNPN, SVGIG (reference sequence). This CDR3 spans 12 amino acids. The CDR3 nucleotides are TGTGCCTGGGCGGGTTTCTCCTACGAGCAGTACTTC. It translates to CAWAGFSYEQYF.

The chain is built from TRBV19 and TRBJ2-1; TRBD1 agrees at 8 bases. The germline CDR1 and CDR2 sequences are LNHDA and SQIVND (reference sequence). The CDR3 consists of 17 residues. Unmatched junction bases numbered 19, after V lost 6 bases and J lost 9 bases. The CDR3 nucleotides read TGTGCCAGTAGCCAAGCCCGGACAGGGCTGTTTTCCGGTGAGCAGTTCTTC. Protein: CASSQARTGLFSGEQFF. Full variable domain (outside the CDR3, taken from reference TRBV19 and TRBJ2-1): DGGITQSPKYLFRKEGQNVTLSCEQNLNHDAMYWYRQDPGQGLRLIYYSQIVNDFQKGDIAEGYSVSREKKESFPLTVTSAQKNPTAFYLCASSQARTGLFSGEQFFGPGTRLTVL.